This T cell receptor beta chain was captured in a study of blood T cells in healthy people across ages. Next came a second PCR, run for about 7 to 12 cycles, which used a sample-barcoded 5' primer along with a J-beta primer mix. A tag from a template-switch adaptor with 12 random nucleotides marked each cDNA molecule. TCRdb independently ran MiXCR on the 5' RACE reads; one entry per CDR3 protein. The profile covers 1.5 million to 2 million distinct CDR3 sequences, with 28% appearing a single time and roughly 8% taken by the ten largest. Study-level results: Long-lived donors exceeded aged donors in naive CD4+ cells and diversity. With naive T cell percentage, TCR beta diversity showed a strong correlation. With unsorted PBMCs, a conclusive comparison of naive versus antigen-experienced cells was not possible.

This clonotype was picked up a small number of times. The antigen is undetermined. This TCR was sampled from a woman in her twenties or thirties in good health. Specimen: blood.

In DNA form, the CDR3 reads TGTGCCAGCAGTGACCCTACAGCTAACTATGGCTACACCTTC. It translates to CASSDPTANYGYTF. The genes are TRBV6-1 and TRBJ1-2, with no clear D. This CDR3 has 14 amino acids. Germline values: CDR1 MNHNS, CDR2 SASEGT. V dropped 3 bases and J dropped 0 bases, with 8 bases sitting between them.